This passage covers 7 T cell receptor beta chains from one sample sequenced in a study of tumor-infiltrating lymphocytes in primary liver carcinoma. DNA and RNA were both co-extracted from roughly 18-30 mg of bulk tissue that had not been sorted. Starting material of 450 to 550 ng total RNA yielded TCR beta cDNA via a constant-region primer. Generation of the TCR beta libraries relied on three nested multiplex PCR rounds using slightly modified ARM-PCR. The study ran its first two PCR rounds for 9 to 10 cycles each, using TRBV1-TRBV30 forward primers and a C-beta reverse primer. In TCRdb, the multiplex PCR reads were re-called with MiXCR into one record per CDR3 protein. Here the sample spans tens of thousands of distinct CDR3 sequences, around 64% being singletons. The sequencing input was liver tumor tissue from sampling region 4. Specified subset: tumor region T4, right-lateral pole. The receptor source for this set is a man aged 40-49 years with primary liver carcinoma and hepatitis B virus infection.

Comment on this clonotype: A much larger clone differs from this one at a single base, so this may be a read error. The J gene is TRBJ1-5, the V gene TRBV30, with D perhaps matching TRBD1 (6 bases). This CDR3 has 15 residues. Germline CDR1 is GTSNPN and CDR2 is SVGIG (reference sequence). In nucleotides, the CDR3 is TGTGTCTGGGCCCTCGCGGGGGGCCGCAATCAGCCCCAGCATTTT. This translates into CVWALAGGRNQPQHF.

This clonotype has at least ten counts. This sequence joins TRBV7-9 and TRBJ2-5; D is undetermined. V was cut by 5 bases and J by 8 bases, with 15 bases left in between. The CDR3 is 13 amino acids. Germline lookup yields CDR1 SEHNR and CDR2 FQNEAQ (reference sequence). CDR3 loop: CASSMDRAGTQYF. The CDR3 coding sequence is TGTGCCAGCAGCATGGACCGGGCCGGCACCCAGTACTTC. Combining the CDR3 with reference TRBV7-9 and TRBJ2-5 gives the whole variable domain DTGVSQNPRHKITKRGQNVTFRCDPISEHNRLYWYRQTLGQGPEFLTYFQNEAQLEKSRLLSDRFSAERPKGSFSTLEIQRTEQGDSAMYLCASSMDRAGTQYFGPGTRLLVL.

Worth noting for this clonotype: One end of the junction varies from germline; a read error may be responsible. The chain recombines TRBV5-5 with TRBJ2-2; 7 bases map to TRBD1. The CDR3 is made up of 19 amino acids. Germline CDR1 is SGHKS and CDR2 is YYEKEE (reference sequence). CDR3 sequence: CVSSSRQGDSEYSTGELFF. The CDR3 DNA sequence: TGTGTCAGCAGCTCCAGACAGGGCGATTCAGAATACTCGACCGGGGAGCTGTTTTTT.

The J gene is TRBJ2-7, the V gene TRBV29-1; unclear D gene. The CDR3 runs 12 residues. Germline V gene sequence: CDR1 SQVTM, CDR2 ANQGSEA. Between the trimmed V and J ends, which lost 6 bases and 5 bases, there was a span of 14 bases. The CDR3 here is CSVRLEGNEQYF. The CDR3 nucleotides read TGCAGCGTCCGTCTGGAAGGGAACGAGCAGTACTTC.

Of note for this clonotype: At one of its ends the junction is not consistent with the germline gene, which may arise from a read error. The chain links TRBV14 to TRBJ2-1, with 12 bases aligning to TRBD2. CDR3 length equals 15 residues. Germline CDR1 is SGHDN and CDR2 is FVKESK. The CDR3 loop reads CARSQWTSGKNEQFF. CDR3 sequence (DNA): TGTGCCAGGAGCCAATGGACTAGCGGGAAGAATGAGCAGTTCTTC.

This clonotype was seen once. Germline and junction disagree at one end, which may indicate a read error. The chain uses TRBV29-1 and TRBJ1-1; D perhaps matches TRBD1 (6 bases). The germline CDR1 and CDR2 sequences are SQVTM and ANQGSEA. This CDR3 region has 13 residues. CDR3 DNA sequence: TGCAGCGCTGTGGACAGTGGAGGCACTGGAGCTTTCTTT. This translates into CSAVDSGGTGAFF. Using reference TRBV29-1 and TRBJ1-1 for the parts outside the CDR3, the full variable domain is SAVISQKPSRDICQRGTSLTIQCQVDSQVTMMFWYRQQPGQSLTLIATANQGSEATYESGFVIDKFPISRPNLTFSTLTVSNMSPEDSSIYLCSAVDSGGTGAFFGQGTRLTVV.

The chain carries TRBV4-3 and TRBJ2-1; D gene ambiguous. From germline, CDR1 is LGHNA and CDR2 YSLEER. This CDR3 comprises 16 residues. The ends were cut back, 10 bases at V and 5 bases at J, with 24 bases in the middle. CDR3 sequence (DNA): TGCGCCATTAGCCAATTCCTCCCCCCGGCGGACAATGAGCAGTTCTTC. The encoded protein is CAISQFLPPADNEQFF.